One and the same sample provided the 9 T cell receptor beta chains below, sequenced in a study of T-cell memory formation after mild COVID-19. TCRdb called the 5' RACE reads again in MiXCR, with one record for every CDR3 protein. The table has some 280,000 distinct CDR3 sequences, 15% to 20% seen once. The specimen sequenced was PBMCs or a T cell subset sorted from them (not recorded which). The receptors were gathered from a young man who had mild COVID-19 (a few samples of this study predate the infection). Cell type and time point are not known.

The V call is TRBV29-1, the J call TRBJ1-3; no clear D. CDR1 and CDR2 from the germline V gene are SQVTM and ANQGSEA. The CDR3 runs 15 residues. V lost 0 bases and J lost 8, with 17 bases in between. Here the CDR3 reads CSVEDSWGYGYTIYF. CDR3 DNA sequence: TGCAGCGTTGAAGATTCGTGGGGTTACGGATACACCATATATTTT.

This clonotype was recorded at least ten times. The chain combines TRBV10-3 with TRBJ1-5; D unclear. The CDR3 has 12 amino acids. V lost 2 bases and J lost 5, with 4 bases in between. Germline V gives CDR1 ENHRY, CDR2 SYGVKD. CDR3 in DNA: TGTGCCATCAGTGAGGTGGATCAGCCCCAGCATTTT. Translated: CAISEVDQPQHF.

This chain joins TRBV4-2 and TRBJ2-5; D call uncertain. V dropped 0 bases and J dropped 3 bases, with 5 bases sitting between them. The CDR3 runs 13 residues. Per germline, CDR1 LGHNA and CDR2 YNFKEQ. CDR3 nucleotides: TGTGCCAGCAGCCAAGATAGAAAAGAGACCCAGTACTTC. As protein: CASSQDRKETQYF.

This clonotype has only a few counts. The chain carries TRBV6-2 or TRBV6-3 and TRBJ2-7; a weak D match, TRBD2 (5 bases). CDR3 size: 14 residues. CDR1 MNHEY and CDR2 SVGEGT come from the germline V gene. The V end was cut by 6 bases, the J end by 0 bases, with 12 bases between. As DNA, the CDR3 is TGTGCCAGCAGGGGCACGGGAAGCTCCTACGAGCAGTACTTC. Translation: CASRGTGSSYEQYF.

The chain couples TRBV6-5 to TRBJ1-1; possibly TRBD1 for D (6 bases). The CDR3 has 14 residues. V dropped 7 bases and J dropped 1 base, with 13 bases sitting between them. The germline gives CDR1 MNHEY, CDR2 SVGAGI. The CDR3 here is CASKKLDRNTEAFF. The CDR3 region has the DNA TGTGCCAGCAAGAAACTGGACAGGAACACTGAAGCTTTCTTT.

The table lists this clonotype with a few counts. The chain carries TRBV15 and TRBJ2-3; D is possibly TRBD1 or TRBD2 (5 bases each). The CDR3 spans 15 residues. Germline CDR1 is LNHNV and CDR2 is YYDKDF (reference sequence). V lost 0 bases and J lost 1, with 8 bases in between. CDR3 bases: TGTGCCACCAGCAGAGAGGGACGCGGCACAGATACGCAGTATTTT. It encodes CATSREGRGTDTQYF.

The chain links TRBV6-5 to TRBJ1-1, with TRBD1 as a possible D gene (6 bases). CDR1 is MNHEY and CDR2 is SVGAGI in the germline V gene. V lost 6 bases, J lost 1 base, and 21 bases lay in between. CDR3 length: 17 residues. DNA of the CDR3: TGTGCCAGCAGCCAACTATGCAATGGGACAAGGAACACTGAAGCTTTCTTT. It translates to CASSQLCNGTRNTEAFF.

The V gene is TRBV12-3 or TRBV12-4, the J gene TRBJ1-5; D remains unclear. The CDR3 is made up of 12 amino acids. Trimming removed 8 bases at V and 7 bases at J, with 12 bases between. The CDR3 nucleotides read TGTGCCAGCCATGGGTATGGCCAGCCCCAGCATTTT. It yields the protein CASHGYGQPQHF.

This clonotype was recorded a few times. The V call is TRBV4-1, the J call TRBJ2-6; perhaps TRBD1 as D (7 bases). This CDR3 is built from 19 residues. The germline V and J ends were trimmed by 5 bases and 1 base, with 21 bases remaining between them. The germline gives CDR1 MGHRA, CDR2 YSYEKL. The CDR3 region has the DNA TGCGCCAGCAGCGGAGGGGTGATACAGGGGACATCTGGGGCCAACGTCCTGACTTTC. It codes for CASSGGVIQGTSGANVLTF.